This T cell receptor (beta chain) was sequenced in a study of T cell changes during pregnancy in multiple sclerosis. Between the trimmed V and J ends, which lost 3 bases and 7 bases, there was a span of 12 bases. The germline CDR1 and CDR2 sequences are LNHDA and SQIVND (reference sequence). The CDR3 has 13 residues. Some clones are missing from TCRdb's copy, which holds only in-frame ones; the method was immunoSEQ multiplex PCR. Here the sample spans just over 35,000 clones, roughly 90% being singletons. This TCR was sampled from a female donor in good health, enrolled as a control in a pregnancy study. This specimen consisted of CD4+ T cells from peripheral blood mononuclear cells, obtained after pregnancy. This chain uses TRBV19 with TRBJ1-1; TRBD1 is a possible D gene (6 bases). The CDR3: CASSIQGHSEAFF. CDR3 DNA sequence: TGTGCCAGTAGTATTCAGGGACACAGTGAAGCTTTCTTT.